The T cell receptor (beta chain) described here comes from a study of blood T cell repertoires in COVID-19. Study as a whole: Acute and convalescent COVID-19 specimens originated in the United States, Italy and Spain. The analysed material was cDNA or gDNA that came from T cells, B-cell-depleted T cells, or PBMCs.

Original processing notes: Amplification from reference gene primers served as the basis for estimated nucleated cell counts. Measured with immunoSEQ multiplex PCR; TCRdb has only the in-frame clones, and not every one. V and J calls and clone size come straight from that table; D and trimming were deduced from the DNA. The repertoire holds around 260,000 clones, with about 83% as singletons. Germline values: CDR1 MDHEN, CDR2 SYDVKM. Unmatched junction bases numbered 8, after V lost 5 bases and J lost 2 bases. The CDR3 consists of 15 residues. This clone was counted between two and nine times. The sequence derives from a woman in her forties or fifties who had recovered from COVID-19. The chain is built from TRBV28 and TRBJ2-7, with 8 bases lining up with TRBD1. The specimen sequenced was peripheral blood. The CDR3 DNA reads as TGTGCCAGCAGTACCCCCGGGACAGGTACCTACGAGCAGTACTTC. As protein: CASSTPGTGTYEQYF.